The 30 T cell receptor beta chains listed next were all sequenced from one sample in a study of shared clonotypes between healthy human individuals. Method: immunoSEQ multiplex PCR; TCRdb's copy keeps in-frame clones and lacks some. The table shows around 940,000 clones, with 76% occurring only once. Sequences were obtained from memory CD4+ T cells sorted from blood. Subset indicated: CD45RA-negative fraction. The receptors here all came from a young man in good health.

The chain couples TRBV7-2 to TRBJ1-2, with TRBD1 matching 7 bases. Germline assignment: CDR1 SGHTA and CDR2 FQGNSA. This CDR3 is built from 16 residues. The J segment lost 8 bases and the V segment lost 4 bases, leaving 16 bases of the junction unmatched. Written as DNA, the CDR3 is TGTGCCAGCAGCTCCTACCTTGTACAACAGGGGATGGGCTACACCTTC. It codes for CASSSYLVQQGMGYTF.

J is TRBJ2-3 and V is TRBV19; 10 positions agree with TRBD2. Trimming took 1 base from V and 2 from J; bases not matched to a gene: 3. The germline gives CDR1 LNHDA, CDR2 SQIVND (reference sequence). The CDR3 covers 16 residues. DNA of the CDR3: TGTGCCAGTAGTATAGGACTAGCGGGCCTCACAGATACGCAGTATTTT. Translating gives CASSIGLAGLTDTQYF.

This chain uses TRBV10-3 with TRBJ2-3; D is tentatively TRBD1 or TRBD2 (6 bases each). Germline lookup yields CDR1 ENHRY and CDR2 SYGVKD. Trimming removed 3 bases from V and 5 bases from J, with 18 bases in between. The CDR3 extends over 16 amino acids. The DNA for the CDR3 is TGTGCCATCAGTGAAAATTTGTGGGGGGCCGAAGATACGCAGTATTTT. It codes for CAISENLWGAEDTQYF.

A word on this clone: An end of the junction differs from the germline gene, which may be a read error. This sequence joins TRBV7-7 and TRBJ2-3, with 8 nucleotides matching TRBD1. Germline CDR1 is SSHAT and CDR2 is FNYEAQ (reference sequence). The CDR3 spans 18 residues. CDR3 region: CASSPNRGAGGRADTQYF. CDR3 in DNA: TGTGCTAGCAGCCCAAACCGAGGGGCAGGGGGCCGAGCAGATACGCAGTATTTT.

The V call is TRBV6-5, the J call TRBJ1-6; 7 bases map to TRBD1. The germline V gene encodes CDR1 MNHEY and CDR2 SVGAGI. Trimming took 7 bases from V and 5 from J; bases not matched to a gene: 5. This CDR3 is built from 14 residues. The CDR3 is CASKGQRDNSPLHF. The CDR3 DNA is TGTGCCAGCAAGGGACAGAGAGATAATTCACCCCTCCACTTT.

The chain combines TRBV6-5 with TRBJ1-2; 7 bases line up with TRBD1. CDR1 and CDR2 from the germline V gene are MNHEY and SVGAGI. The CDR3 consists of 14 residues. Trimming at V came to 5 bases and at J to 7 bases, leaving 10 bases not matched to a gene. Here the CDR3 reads CASSPDREGGGYTF. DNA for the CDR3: TGTGCCAGCAGTCCCGACAGGGAAGGTGGTGGCTACACCTTC.

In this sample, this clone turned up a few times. CDR3 sequence (DNA): TGTGCCAGCAGCTTGACAGGGGGCACAGATACGCAGTATTTT. Protein product: CASSLTGGTDTQYF. The chain is built from TRBV7-8 and TRBJ2-3, with 8 positions matching TRBD1. V was pared by 3 bases and J by 1 base, with 0 bases of the junction left unmatched. Germline V gives CDR1 SGHVS, CDR2 FQNEAQ. The CDR3 has 14 amino acids.

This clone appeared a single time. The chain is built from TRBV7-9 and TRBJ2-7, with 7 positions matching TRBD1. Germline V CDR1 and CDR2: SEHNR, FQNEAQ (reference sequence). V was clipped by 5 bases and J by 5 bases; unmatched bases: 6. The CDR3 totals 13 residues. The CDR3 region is CASSLRDSHEQYF. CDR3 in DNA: TGTGCCAGCAGCCTCCGGGACAGCCACGAGCAGTACTTC.

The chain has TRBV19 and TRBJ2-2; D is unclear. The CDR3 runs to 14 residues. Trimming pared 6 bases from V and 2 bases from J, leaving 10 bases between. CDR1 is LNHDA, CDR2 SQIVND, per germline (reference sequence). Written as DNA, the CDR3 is TGTGCCAGTAGACCCAGAGCTAACACCGGGGAGCTGTTTTTT. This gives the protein CASRPRANTGELFF.

The CDR3 DNA is TGCGCCAGCAGCTTGGACGGCCCTAGCGGGGGGTCCTACAATGAGCAGTTCTTC. Translated: CASSLDGPSGGSYNEQFF. The chain recombines TRBV5-1 with TRBJ2-1; 11 bases fit TRBD2. The CDR3 is made up of 18 amino acids. After removal of 0 bases from V and 1 base from J, the junction contained 6 bases not matched to a gene. CDR1 is SGHRS and CDR2 is YFSETQ in the germline V gene.

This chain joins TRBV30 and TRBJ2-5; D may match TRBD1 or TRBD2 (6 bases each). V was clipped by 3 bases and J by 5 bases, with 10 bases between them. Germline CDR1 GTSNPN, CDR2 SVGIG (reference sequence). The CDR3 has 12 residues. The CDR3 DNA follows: TGTGCCTGGAGAGGGGGGTGGGAGACCCAGTACTTC. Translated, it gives CAWRGGWETQYF.

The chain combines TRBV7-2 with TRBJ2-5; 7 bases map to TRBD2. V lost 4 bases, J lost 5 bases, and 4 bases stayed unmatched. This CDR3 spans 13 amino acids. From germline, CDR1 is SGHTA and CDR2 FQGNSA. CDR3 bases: TGTGCCAGCAGCTGGGCTAGCGGTGAGACCCAGTACTTC. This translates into CASSWASGETQYF.

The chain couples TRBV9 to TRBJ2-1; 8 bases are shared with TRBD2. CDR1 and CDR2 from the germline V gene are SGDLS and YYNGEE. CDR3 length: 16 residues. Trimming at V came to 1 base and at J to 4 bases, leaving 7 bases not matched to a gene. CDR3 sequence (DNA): TGTGCCAGCAGCGTAACAGCGGGGGCCGGGTACAATGAGCAGTTCTTC. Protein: CASSVTAGAGYNEQFF.

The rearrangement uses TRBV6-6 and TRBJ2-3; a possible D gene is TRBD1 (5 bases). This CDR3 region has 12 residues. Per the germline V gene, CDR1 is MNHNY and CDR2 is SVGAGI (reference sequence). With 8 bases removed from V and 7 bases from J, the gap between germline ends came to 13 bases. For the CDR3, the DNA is TGTGCCAGCTTGGGCCCAGGGAATACGCAGTATTTT. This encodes CASLGPGNTQYF.

CDR3 in DNA: TGTGCCAGTAGTTCCAGTATAGCTAACTATGGCTACACCTTC. This codes for CASSSSIANYGYTF. The chain recombines TRBV19 with TRBJ1-2, with unresolved D. V lost 5 bases and J lost 0, with 10 bases in between. The germline V gene has CDR1 LNHDA and CDR2 SQIVND (reference sequence). CDR3 length: 14 amino acids.

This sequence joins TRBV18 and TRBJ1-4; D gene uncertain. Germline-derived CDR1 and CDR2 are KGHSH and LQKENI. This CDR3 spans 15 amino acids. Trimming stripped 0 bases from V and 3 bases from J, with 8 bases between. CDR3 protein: CASSPPERSNEKLFF. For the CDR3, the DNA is TGTGCCAGCTCACCACCGGAAAGGTCTAATGAAAAACTGTTTTTT.

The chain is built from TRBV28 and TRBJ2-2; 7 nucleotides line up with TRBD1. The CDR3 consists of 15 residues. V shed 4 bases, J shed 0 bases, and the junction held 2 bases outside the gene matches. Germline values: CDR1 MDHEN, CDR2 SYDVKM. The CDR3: CASSSQGSNTGELFF. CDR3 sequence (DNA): TGTGCCAGCAGTTCACAGGGGTCGAACACCGGGGAGCTGTTTTTT.

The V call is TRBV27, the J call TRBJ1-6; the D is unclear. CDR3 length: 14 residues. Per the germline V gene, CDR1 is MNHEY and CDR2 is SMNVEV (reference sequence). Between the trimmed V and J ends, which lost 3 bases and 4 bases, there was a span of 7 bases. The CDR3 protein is CASSFRRYNSPLHF. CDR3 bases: TGTGCCAGCAGTTTCCGACGGTATAATTCACCCCTCCACTTT.

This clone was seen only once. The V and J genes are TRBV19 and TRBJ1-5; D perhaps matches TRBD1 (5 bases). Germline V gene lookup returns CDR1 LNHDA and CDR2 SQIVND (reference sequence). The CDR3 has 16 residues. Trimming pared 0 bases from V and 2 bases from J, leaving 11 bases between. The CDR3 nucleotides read TGTGCCAGTAGTATAGATCGGGACCTAGGCAATCAGCCCCAGCATTTT. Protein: CASSIDRDLGNQPQHF.

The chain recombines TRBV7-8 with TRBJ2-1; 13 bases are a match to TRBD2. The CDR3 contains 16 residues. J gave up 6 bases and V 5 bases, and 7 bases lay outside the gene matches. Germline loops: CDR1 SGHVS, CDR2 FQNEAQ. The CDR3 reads CASSPTGTSGINEQFF. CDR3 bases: TGTGCCAGCAGCCCGACTGGGACTAGCGGGATCAATGAGCAGTTCTTC.

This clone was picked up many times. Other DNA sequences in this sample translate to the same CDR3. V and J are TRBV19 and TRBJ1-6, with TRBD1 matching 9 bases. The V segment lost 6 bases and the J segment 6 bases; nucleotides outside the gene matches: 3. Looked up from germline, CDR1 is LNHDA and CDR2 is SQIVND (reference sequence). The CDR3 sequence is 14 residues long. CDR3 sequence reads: CASRPGQGNSPLHF. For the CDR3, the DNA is TGTGCCAGTAGGCCGGGACAGGGTAATTCACCCCTCCACTTT.

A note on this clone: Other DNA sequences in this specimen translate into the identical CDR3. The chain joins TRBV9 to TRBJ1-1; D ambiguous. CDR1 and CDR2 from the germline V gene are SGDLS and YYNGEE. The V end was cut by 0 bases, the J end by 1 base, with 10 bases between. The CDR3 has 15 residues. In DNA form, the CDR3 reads TGTGCCAGCAGCGTAGGAGGGCCACGGAACACTGAAGCTTTCTTT. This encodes CASSVGGPRNTEAFF.

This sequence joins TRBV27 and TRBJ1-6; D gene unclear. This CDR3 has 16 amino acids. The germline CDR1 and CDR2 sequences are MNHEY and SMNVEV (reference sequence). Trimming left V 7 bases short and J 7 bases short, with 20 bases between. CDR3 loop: CASKAGIGVTNSPLHF. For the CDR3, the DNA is TGTGCCAGCAAAGCGGGTATTGGGGTGACAAATTCACCCCTCCACTTT.

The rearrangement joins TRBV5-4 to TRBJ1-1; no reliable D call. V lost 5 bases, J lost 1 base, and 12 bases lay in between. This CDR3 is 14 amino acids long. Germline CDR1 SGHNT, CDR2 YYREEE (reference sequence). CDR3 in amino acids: CASSLGLANTEAFF. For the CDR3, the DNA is TGTGCCAGCAGTCTGGGGTTGGCGAACACTGAAGCTTTCTTT.

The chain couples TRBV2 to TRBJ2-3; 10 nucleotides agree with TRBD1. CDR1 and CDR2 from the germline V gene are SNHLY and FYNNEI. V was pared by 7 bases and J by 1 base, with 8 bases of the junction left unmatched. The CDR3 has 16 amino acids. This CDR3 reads CASKGQGLQRTDTQYF. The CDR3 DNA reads TGTGCCAGCAAGGGACAGGGGCTTCAACGCACAGATACGCAGTATTTT. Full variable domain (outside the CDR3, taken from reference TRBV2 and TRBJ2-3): EPEVTQTPSHQVTQMGQEVILRCVPISNHLYFYWYRQILGQKVEFLVSFYNNEISEKSEIFDDQFSVERPDGSNFTLKIRSTKLEDSAMYFCASKGQGLQRTDTQYFGPGTRLTVL.

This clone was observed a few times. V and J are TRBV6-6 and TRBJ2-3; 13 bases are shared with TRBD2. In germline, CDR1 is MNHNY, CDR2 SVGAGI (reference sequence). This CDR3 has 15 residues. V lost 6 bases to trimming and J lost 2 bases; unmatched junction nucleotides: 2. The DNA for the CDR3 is TGTGCCAGCAGGGGACTAGCGGGGCTCACAGATACGCAGTATTTT. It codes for CASRGLAGLTDTQYF.

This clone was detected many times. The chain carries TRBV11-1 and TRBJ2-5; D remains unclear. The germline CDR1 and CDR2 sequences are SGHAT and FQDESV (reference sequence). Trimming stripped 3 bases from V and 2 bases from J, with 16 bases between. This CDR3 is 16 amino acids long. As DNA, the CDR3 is TGTGCCAGCAGCTTTGCCCCGACGTTGGCACAAGAGACCCAGTACTTC. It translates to CASSFAPTLAQETQYF.

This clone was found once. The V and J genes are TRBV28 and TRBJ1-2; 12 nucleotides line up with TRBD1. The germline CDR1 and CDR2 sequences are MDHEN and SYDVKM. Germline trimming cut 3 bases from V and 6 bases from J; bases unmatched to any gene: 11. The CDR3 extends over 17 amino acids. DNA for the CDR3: TGTGCCAGCAGTTTCTACCATTCGGGACAGGGGGCTGATGGCTACACCTTC. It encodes CASSFYHSGQGADGYTF.

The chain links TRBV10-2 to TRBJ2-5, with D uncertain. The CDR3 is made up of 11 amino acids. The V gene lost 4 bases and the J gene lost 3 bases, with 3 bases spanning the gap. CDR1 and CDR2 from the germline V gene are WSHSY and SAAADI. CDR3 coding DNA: TGCGCCAGCAGTGCCAAAGAGACCCAGTACTTC. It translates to CASSAKETQYF.

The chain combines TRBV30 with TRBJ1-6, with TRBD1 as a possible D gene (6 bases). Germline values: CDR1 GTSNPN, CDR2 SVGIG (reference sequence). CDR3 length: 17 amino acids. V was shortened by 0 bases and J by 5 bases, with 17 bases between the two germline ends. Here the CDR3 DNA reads TGTGCCTGGAGTGTCGGTTTTCGGCGACAGGATAATTCACCCCTCCACTTT. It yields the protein CAWSVGFRRQDNSPLHF.